This TCR beta chain was obtained from a study of cytomegalovirus exposure and HLA in healthy donors. 60 Vbeta and 13 Jbeta primers were used in PCR. Clones were sequenced by immunoSEQ multiplex PCR, and TCRdb holds only the in-frame ones, with some missing. The sample records under 130,000 clones, 74% being singletons. This CDR3 region has 14 residues. Germline CDR1 reads SGHRS; CDR2 reads YFSETQ. Trimming took off 4 bases at V and 6 bases at J, with 16 bases between the two ends. The sequence derives from a man aged 50-59 years in good health and CMV-seropositive. The chain uses TRBV5-1 and TRBJ1-1; D is uncertain. The sample comprised PBMCs. The DNA of the CDR3 is TGCGCCAGCAGCCCCCGGGAAGAGTACCCTGAAGCTTTCTTT. Its translation is CASSPREEYPEAFF.